This T cell receptor (beta chain) was profiled in a study of T cells in localized non-small cell lung cancer (dated by TCRdb to 2018 to 2021). About the full investigation: The study analyzed T cell repertoires of about 230 early-stage NSCLC patients, comparing tumors and uninvolved tumor-adjacent lungs. The cohort consisted of under 300 treatment-naive NSCLC patients whose localized lung tumors had been resected. Of the NSCLC patients, around 130 were male and approximately 100 were female, and the mean age was approximately 66 years.

The germline V gene provides CDR1 SGHAT and CDR2 FQNNGV. Trimming at the junction amounts to 5 bases on V and 0 bases on J, and the germline ends lie 11 bases apart. Its CDR3 holds 15 amino acids, cysteine through phenylalanine. The DNA shown is the 45-base CDR3, in frame from base 1. TCR beta CDR3 regions were sequenced from DNA using the immunoSEQ Assay. In the authors' own workflow: T cell density was computed as TCR beta template counts normalized to usable DNA estimated by amplifying housekeeping genes. Richness was estimated with the preseqR package, extrapolating to 400,000 templates for PBMC samples and 120,000 templates for tissue samples. Clonality was taken to be one minus Pielou's evenness. Tissue-enriched TCRs were identified by differential abundance testing using productive amino-acid clonotypes, minimum total count 5 and alpha 0.1. The Jaccard Index and the Morisita Overlap Index were used to quantify repertoire overlap between compartments. GLIPH clustered TCR beta CDR3s with public tetramer-defined viral CDR3s; viral motifs required at least three viral sequences plus V-gene enrichment. This immuneACCESS table, as held by TCRdb, lists in-frame sequences with V and J called but not all clones. Of the missing ones, under half trace to an unresolved V gene in checked studies; the others have no known cause. V and J calls and clone size are as listed in that table; D and trimming were resolved from the DNA. This sample holds 12,000 to 15,000 clones; roughly four fifths were observed only once. The biggest ten clones account for around 4% of the sample.

Results and caveats for the whole study, not just this receptor: Since the design was exploratory, TCR variables were selected using unadjusted p-values with no false-discovery rate correction. Uninvolved tumor-adjacent lung showed the highest T cell clonality, higher than tumor, which suggests more focused antigenic responses in the adjacent lung. Because multi-region tumor sequencing was not performed, intratumor heterogeneity could not be ruled out. A median of 57 of the top 100 tumor clones turned up in the paired uninvolved adjacent lung, and about 28 of those clones also ranked among the top 100 of that same adjacent lung. Longer overall survival was associated with higher T cell density in blood, whereas shorter survival was associated with higher clonality in adjacent lung.

At diagnosis, tumor, uninvolved tumor-adjacent lung and peripheral blood were collected and then preserved as a mix of FFPE and fresh-frozen material. For TCR repertoire profiling, blood samples were analyzed in the form of peripheral blood mononuclear cells. As to this clone: Its binding antigen is unknown. No much larger clone exists at a distance of one base, and base qualities are not known.

The chain joins TRBV11-2 to TRBJ2-1; the best D guess is TRBD2, with 5 bases matching. This material consisted of peripheral blood, taken before any cancer treatment. This receptor was obtained from a female donor of 60 years or more with stage I squamous cell lung carcinoma. The DNA sequence is as follows: TGTGCCAGCAGCCCTGGGGAGAGCTCCTACAATGAGCAGTTCTTC. Translation gives CASSPGESSYNEQFF. Full variable domain (CDR3 extended with the reference TRBV11-2 and TRBJ2-1 proteins): EAGVAQSPRYKIIEKRQSVAFWCNPISGHATLYWYQQILGQGPKLLIQFQNNGVVDDSQLPKDRFSAERLKGVDSTLKIQPAKLEDSAVYLCASSPGESSYNEQFFGPGTRLTVL.